This entry features one TCR beta chain sequence. This clone was detected only once. What antigen it recognizes has not been identified. No much larger clonotype is one base removed from it; base qualities were not supplied. The cohort consisted of approximately 690 healthy bone marrow donors. At the time of sampling, every cohort member was nominally healthy, though immune exposures that went unrecorded were likely present. CMV serostatus was recorded as positive for 289 and negative for about 50% of the roughly 670 cohort members, whereas no CMV serostatus was recorded for the donor in question. A peripheral blood sample was provided by each donor, and peripheral blood mononuclear cells were used for TCR beta sequencing. Genomic DNA extraction from the blood cell samples was performed with the Qiagen DNeasy Blood Extraction Kit. Library preparation was by the immunoSEQ multiplex PCR assay. For the multiplex PCR, a mixture combining 60 forward primers for TCR Vbeta segments and 13 reverse primers for TCR Jbeta segments was used. The CDR3 region of rearranged TCR beta genes was amplified from genomic DNA by a multiplex PCR assay. The Illumina HiSeq System was used to sequence the amplified TCR beta libraries as 87-base-pair reads. The study's own analysis went as follows. In a later analysis, some 80 million unique TCR beta chains were counted across the 690 or so repertoires, and roughly 11 million of these chains were shared by at least two donors. A nearest-neighbor algorithm error-corrected the raw reads and collapsed the reads into unique sequences, merging closely related sequences to remove PCR and sequencing errors. To assign V, D and J gene segments, CDR3 sequences were aligned to IMGT reference sequences. For a sequence to be retained, at least a six-nucleotide match to both a V gene segment and a J gene segment was required. Rearrangements were called productive when the CDR3 lacked stop codons and stayed in frame with V and J; all others were non-productive. CDR3 was defined by IMGT convention, running from the second conserved V-encoded cysteine to the conserved J-encoded phenylalanine. The earlier analysis of about 620 of the donors excluded sequences that lacked an unambiguous match to a single V gene segment. In an earlier analysis of some 590 of the donors, a V segment was called functional when productive rearrangements were above 56.7%, and segregating when the standard deviation between donors exceeded 5%. A statistical classification framework was built for diagnosing cytomegalovirus status from the catalog of TCR beta chain sequences. A later analysis assigned V and J genes by comparing TCR nucleotide sequences with IMGT/GENE-DB human TR gene sequences. The TCRdist pipeline was used in a later analysis to assign CDR3 sequences and most-parsimonious VDJ recombination scenarios. In a later analysis, each TCR beta chain was defined by its CDR3 amino acid sequence together with its V-gene family, and reads without a unique V-gene family were excluded. As a way to deal with suspected cross-contamination and a sequencing artifact, a later analysis dropped nearly 600 nucleotide sequences that were highly shared and had low generation probability. In a later analysis, a clonal expansion index was calculated for each public chain from normalized within-repertoire ranks of inferred template counts. A later analysis computed generation probabilities with a VDJ recombination model fitted to out-of-frame rearrangements, and checked the results against IGoR. A later analysis scored TCR-TCR, TCR-HLA and TCR-CMV co-occurrence with hypergeometric tests, applying a repertoire-size bias correction to TCR pairs. In a later analysis, false discovery rates were estimated by permuting HLA or CMV assignments 20 times. In a later analysis, co-occurring TCRs were grouped with DBSCAN, and TCRdist sequence similarity was added when clustering was performed within HLA-allele-positive subsets. Repertoires with fewer than 30,000 or more than 120,000 public chains, plus five repertoires with anomalous nucleotide sharing, were excluded from co-occurrence clustering. In its TCRdb copy, this immuneACCESS table keeps in-frame sequences only and misses some clones. Where compared with another copy, unresolved V genes explain less than half of these, and the others have no known cause. D and trimming were read from the DNA, whereas the V and J calls and clone size are those reported in that table. In this sample the table shows about 68,000 clones, about 81% of which occur a single time. 5% to 8.5% of the sample goes to the ten largest clones.

The data originate from a study of cytomegalovirus exposure and HLA in healthy donors (dated by TCRdb to about 2017). With respect to the entire study: An earlier analysis of a few hundred of the donors reported approximately 260 Gb of sequence data and 95 million to 130 million unique TCR beta sequences obtained from about 200 million T cells. The later analysis used no new phenotypic data to find candidate immune exposures, relying instead on TCR beta sequences and their occurrence across donors. Across 398 genotyped donors of the cohort, an average of about 200,000 unique TCR beta nucleotide sequences per donor were sequenced, and about a sixth of those sequences were non-productive. Of the approximately 400 genotyped donors, approximately 83% fell in the genetic ancestry cluster associated with self-reported Caucasian donors. The T cell repertoires of 666 subjects were profiled by immunosequencing and related to cytomegalovirus serostatus. To decide whether each TCR beta V gene segment behaved as functional or pseudogenic, an earlier analysis of approximately 620 of the donors relied on high-throughput TCR beta sequencing. Every discovery cohort repertoire had been produced on one sequencing platform. In a later genetic analysis, genome-wide SNP genotypes for about three fifths of the roughly 670 donors were used, and that subset was treated as a discovery cohort. HLA typing covered class I and class II loci at four-digit resolution. The study aimed to test whether signatures of past pathogen exposure could be identified by cataloging public T cell receptors. Several DR-DQ haplotypes were treated as single units for association and clustering because of strong linkage in the cohort. Roughly 300 gigabases of sequencing data and 78 million or so unique TCR sequences were included in an early release covering about 620 HLA-typed donors. The study combined high-throughput TCR immunosequencing, statistical association of individual TCRs with disease status, and machine learning to predict cytomegalovirus infection status. Besides the first cohort of hundreds of subjects, a separate validation cohort made up of 90 to 150 different subjects was used. A later analysis re-analyzed previously published TCR beta repertoires from roughly 630 donors and added high-resolution HLA genotyping to study TCR occurrence patterns. Donor age, sex, ethnicity and CMV serostatus were compiled together with the repertoire data. Typing coverage varied by locus: 629-630 donors for A, B, C, DRB1 and DQB1; roughly 560 for DQA1; approximately 610 for DPA1; under 490 for DPB1.

What the authors observed across the whole study: In vitro tests confirmed that a few of the cytomegalovirus-associated TCR beta chains recognize cytomegalovirus antigens. The study listed 170 or so TCR beta chains as associated with cytomegalovirus. This cohort had only TCR beta chains sequenced, and the lack of alpha or paired-chain data limited which features could be detected. The classifier was reported to diagnose cytomegalovirus status with high specificity and sensitivity in both the original and validation cohorts. CMV serostatus was the only immune exposure information available for the cohort. Correlated functional status among segregating V segments might be attributable to linkage disequilibrium, but an unknown experimental factor could not be ruled out. Compared with the roughly 670-donor mean, donors in an Asian-associated ancestry cluster had fewer N-insertions in productive TCRs, according to a later genetic analysis. An earlier analysis of 587 of the donors showed that most TCR beta V segments appeared in productive rearrangements either about 87% or about 30% of the time, which broadly matched IMGT annotations. In a later genetic analysis, a missense DCLRE1C variant was associated with V-gene and J-gene trimming of TCR beta chains, and the association was replicated in an independent cohort. Because counts were too low, 15 to 20 rarely observed V segments, including chromosome 9 orphons, were left out of the earlier analysis of 587 of the donors. Compared with equally common non-associated chains, HLA-associated TCR beta chains in a later analysis were more clonally expanded and had lower generation probabilities. The presence/absence analyses assumed that sequencing depth was roughly uniform across donors, and that assumption may not be true. Across donors, most TCR sequences were observed very rarely, whereas some public TCRs were present in many individuals. When HLA alleles, especially DR and DQ, strongly co-occurred, attributing TCR associations to individual alleles was difficult. In a later analysis, TCR association rates were found to vary across HLA loci, with the most associated TCRs seen for DRB1 alleles and the fewest for HLA-C alleles. The sequencing pipeline was judged likely to have produced a cluster of highly shared sequence variants as a technical artifact. A further reported finding was that TCR beta sequences accurately predicted the HLA-A and HLA-B alleles for most subjects in the first cohort. Several of the top co-occurrence clusters appeared to be linked to parvovirus B19, influenza, CMV and Epstein-Barr virus, according to a later analysis. According to a later analysis, most CMV-associated TCR beta chains appeared to be HLA-restricted, and the HLA associations seemed to be driven largely by CMV exposure. In a later analysis, some 18,000 TCR beta sequences were associated with specific HLA alleles at a false discovery rate of 0.05. The authors suggested that the approach could potentially be generalized to other disease states and immunological phenotypes. Because HLA typing was unavailable for some donors at each locus, only the typed subset was used in association tests.

This receptor was taken from a human donor in good health. Sequenced input: PBMCs.

CDR3 sequence: CASSSVGGGAPDTQYF. The DNA sequence reads TGTGCCAGCAGCTCCGTGGGGGGGGGTGCCCCAGATACGCAGTATTTT. The rearranged chain carries TRBV11-2 and TRBJ2-3; TRBD2 aligns with 7 central bases. Germline trimming: 4 bases from V, 4 bases from J; junction bases outside gene matches: 11. The CDR3, cysteine through phenylalanine, is 16 amino acids long. Left in the record is the CDR3 DNA by itself, 48 bases read in frame from the first base. CDR1 and CDR2, looked up from the germline V gene, are SGHAT and FQNNGV.